Below are 10 T cell receptor beta chains sequenced from a single sample in a study of blood T cells in healthy people across ages. A second PCR of 7 to 11 cycles used a sample-barcoded 5' primer and a J-beta primer mix. From the 5' RACE reads, TCRdb called clonotypes with MiXCR, one entry per CDR3 protein. The sample includes hundreds of thousands of distinct CDR3 sequences, more than 40% of them seen just once. Sequenced input: blood. Receptors originate from a woman between 55 and 75 years old in good health.

The chain has TRBV6-6 and TRBJ1-4; maybe TRBD1 (6 bases). The CDR3 spans 12 residues. CDR1 is MNHNY and CDR2 is SVGAGI in the germline V gene (reference sequence). V lost 5 bases, J lost 8 bases, and 9 bases lay in between. The CDR3 spells CASSRTAEKLFF. The CDR3 nucleotides are TGTGCCAGCAGTAGGACAGCAGAAAAACTGTTTTTT.

The chain carries TRBV7-9 and TRBJ2-2, with TRBD1 matching 7 bases. Per the germline V gene, CDR1 is SEHNR and CDR2 is FQNEAQ (reference sequence). The trim removed 5 bases at V and 2 bases at J, leaving 8 bases unmatched. This CDR3 contains 16 residues. The CDR3, as DNA: TGTGCCAGCAGCAGAGGAACAGGGGACAACACCGGGGAGCTGTTTTTT. Protein product: CASSRGTGDNTGELFF.

This clonotype has more than one count but fewer than ten. The chain is built from TRBV7-2 and TRBJ2-1; weak D call: TRBD2 (6 bases). V lost 5 bases and J lost 4, with 15 bases in between. The V gene's germline CDR1 is SGHTA and CDR2 FQGNSA. The CDR3 is made up of 15 amino acids. The chain's CDR3 is CASSEPGLNYNEQFF. CDR3 DNA sequence: TGTGCCAGCAGCGAACCGGGACTGAATTACAATGAGCAGTTCTTC.

Remarks on this clonotype: A much larger clone is a single base away; this may be a read error. CDR3 sequence (DNA): TGCAGCGCCCCGGACGGATTCACAGATACGCAGTATTTT. Translated, it gives CSAPDGFTDTQYF. J is TRBJ2-3 and V is TRBV29-1; no clear D gene. CDR3 length: 13 amino acids. Per germline, CDR1 SQVTM and CDR2 ANQGSEA. Trimming stripped 7 bases from V and 2 bases from J, with 13 bases between.

The chain recombines TRBV5-1 with TRBJ2-6; 10 bases fit TRBD1. CDR1 SGHRS and CDR2 YFSETQ come from the germline V gene. CDR3 length equals 18 residues. The V gene end was trimmed by 4 bases and the J gene end by 5 bases; junction bases not matched to a gene: 12. This chain's CDR3 is CASSLSRQGASRANVLTF. The CDR3, as DNA: TGCGCCAGCAGCCTAAGTCGACAGGGGGCGTCTAGGGCCAACGTCCTGACTTTC.

Here the CDR3 reads CASSPGRGRILETQYF. The DNA of the CDR3 is TGTGCCAGCAGCCCAGGACGCGGGAGGATCCTGGAGACCCAGTACTTC. The chain has TRBV7-3 and TRBJ2-5, with 8 bases aligning to TRBD2. Germline CDR1 is SGHTA and CDR2 is FQGTGA. The CDR3 runs to 16 residues. The trim removed 5 bases at V and 5 bases at J, leaving 13 bases unmatched.

This clonotype appeared many times. The V and J genes are TRBV20-1 and TRBJ2-7; D may be TRBD2 (5 bases). The CDR3 has 13 residues. V lost 1 base and J lost 4, with 11 bases in between. From germline, CDR1 is DFQATT and CDR2 SNEGSKA (reference sequence). The CDR3 here is CSARGRADYEQYF. CDR3 in DNA: TGCAGTGCTAGAGGGCGAGCGGATTACGAGCAGTACTTC.

This clonotype was detected many times. The V gene is TRBV27, the J gene TRBJ2-7, with D hard to call. V lost 6 bases and J lost 2, with 14 bases in between. Germline values: CDR1 MNHEY, CDR2 SMNVEV (reference sequence). This CDR3 comprises 14 residues. In nucleotides, the CDR3 is TGTGCCAGCAGAGCGTCAGAACCACCCTACGAGCAGTACTTC. Its translation is CASRASEPPYEQYF.

This sequence joins TRBV7-2 and TRBJ2-5, with a tentative D call TRBD1 (6 bases). The V gene's germline CDR1 is SGHTA and CDR2 FQGNSA. The CDR3 totals 15 residues. Trimming took off 1 base at V and 5 bases at J, with 14 bases between the two ends. The CDR3 reads CASSLGQVITETQYF. The CDR3 bases are TGTGCCAGCAGCTTAGGACAGGTTATAACGGAGACCCAGTACTTC.

The chain is built from TRBV20-1 and TRBJ1-1; D is perhaps TRBD1 (6 bases). V lost 5 bases, J lost 3 bases, and 13 bases lay in between. The CDR3 sequence is 13 residues long. Germline-derived CDR1 and CDR2 are DFQATT and SNEGSKA (reference sequence). Here the CDR3 reads CSAAQTGDTEAFF. CDR3 bases: TGCAGTGCTGCCCAGACAGGAGACACTGAAGCTTTCTTT.